The T cell receptor (beta chain) described here comes from a study of radiation and T cells in renal cell carcinoma. Described time point: blood 2 weeks post-SBRT. The treatment is: 15 Gy SBRT to primary tumor, nephrectomy 4 weeks later. This renal cell carcinoma was of the clear cell type. Of note for this clone: Its antigen is not identified.

Sequencing used immunoSEQ multiplex PCR; TCRdb keeps in-frame clones, though not all of them. The table lists 100,000 to 150,000 clones, 88% of them singletons, with 5.8% in the top ten. Study-level results: Top tumor clonotypes rose in blood 2 weeks post-radiation, then contracted. Baseline intratumoral clonotype presence is unknown without pretreatment biopsies.

The CDR3 is 16 amino acids. Losses at the gene ends were 4 bases for V and 0 bases for J; bases not matched to a gene: 8. Germline-derived CDR1 and CDR2 are SGHRS and YFSETQ. Sequenced material: blood, taken from a patient whose treatment included radiotherapy and nephrectomy. The chain couples TRBV5-1 to TRBJ2-3; 7 bases match TRBD2. This TCR was recovered from a woman in her 70s with renal cell carcinoma. This chain's CDR3 is CASSKFDGRSTDTQYF. The DNA for the CDR3 is TGCGCCAGCAGCAAGTTCGACGGGAGGAGCACAGATACGCAGTATTTT.